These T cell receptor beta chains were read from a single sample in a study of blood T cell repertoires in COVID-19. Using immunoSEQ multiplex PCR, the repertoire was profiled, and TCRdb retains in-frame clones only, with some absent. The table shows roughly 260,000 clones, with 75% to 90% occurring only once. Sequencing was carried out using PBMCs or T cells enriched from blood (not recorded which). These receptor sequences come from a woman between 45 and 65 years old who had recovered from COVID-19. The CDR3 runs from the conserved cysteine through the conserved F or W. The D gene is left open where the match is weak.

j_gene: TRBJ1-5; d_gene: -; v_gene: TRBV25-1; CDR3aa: CASSESTGKIFQPQHF
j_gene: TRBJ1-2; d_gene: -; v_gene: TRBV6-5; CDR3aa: CASRDRNYGYTF
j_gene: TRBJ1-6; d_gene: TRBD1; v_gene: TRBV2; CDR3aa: CASSYQGAGNSPLHF
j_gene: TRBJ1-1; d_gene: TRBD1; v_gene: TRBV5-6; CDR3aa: CASSRDRADTEAFF
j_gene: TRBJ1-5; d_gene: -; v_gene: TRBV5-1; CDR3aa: CASSVEGVSNQPQHF
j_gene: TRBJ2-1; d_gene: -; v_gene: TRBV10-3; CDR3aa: CAISVTDNEQFF
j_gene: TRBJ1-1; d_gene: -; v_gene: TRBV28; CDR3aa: CASSSPSMDSEAFF
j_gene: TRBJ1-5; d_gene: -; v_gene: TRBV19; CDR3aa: CASSNTGSVREHF
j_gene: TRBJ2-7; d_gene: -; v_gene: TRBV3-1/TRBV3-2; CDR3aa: CASSQDLGGGPYF
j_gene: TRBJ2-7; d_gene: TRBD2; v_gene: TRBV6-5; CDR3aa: CASSYGLAGVYEQYF
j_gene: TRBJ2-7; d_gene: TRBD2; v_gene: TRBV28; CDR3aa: CASRPAGAGSYEQYF
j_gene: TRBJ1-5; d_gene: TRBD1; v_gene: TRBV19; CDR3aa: CASSGSGQGGRPGNQPQHF
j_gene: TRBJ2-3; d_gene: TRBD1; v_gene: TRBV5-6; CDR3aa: CASSLRQGAPKPYF
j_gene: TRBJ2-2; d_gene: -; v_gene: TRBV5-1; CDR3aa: CASSLVQGETGELFF
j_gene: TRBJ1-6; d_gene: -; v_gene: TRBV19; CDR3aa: CASSLGQMSYNSPLHF
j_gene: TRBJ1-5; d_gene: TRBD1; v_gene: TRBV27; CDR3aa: CASRSFGQVNQPQHF
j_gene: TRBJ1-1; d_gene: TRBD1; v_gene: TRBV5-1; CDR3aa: CASSYRTGEWGVGEAFF
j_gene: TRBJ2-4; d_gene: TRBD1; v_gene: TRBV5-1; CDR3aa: CASSFGDRGRGDIQYF
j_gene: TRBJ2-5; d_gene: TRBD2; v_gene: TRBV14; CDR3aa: CASSSGLAYQETQYF
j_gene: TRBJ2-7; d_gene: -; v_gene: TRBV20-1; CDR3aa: CSVSGLYEQYF
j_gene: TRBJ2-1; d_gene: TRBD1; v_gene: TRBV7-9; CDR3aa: CASSFPGQGTYNEQFF
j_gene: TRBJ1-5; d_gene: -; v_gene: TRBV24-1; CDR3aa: CATSNAGMGQPQHF
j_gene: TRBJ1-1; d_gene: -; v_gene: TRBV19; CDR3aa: CASSIPAGWNTEAFF
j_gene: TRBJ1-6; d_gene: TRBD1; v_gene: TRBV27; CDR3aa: CASRQGNNSPLHF
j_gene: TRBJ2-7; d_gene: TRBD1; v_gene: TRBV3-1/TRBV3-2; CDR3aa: CASSPGTVNYEQYF
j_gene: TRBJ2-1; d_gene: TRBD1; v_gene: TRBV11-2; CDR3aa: CASSRGRDSLVFNEQFF
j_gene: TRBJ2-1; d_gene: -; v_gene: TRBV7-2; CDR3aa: CASSGTFSSYNEQFF
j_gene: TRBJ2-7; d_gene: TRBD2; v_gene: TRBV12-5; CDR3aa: CASGSGGHEQYF
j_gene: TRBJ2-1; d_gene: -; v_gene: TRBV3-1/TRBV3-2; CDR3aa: CASRRDIYNEQFF
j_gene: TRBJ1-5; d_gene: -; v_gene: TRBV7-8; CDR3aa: CASSWQDSNQPQHF
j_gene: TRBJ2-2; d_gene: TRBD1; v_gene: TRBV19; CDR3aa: CASSIRGHSGELFF
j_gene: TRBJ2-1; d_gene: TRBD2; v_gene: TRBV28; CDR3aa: CASSSNGRNEQFF
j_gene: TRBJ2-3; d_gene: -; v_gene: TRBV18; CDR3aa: CASSMQGGPLDTQYF
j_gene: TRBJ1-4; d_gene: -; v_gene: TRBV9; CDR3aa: CASSPGAPNEKLFF
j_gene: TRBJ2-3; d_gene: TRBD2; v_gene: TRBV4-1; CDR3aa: CASSQEFSGETDTQYF
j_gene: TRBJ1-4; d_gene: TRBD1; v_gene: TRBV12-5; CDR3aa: CASGLVIGQGEKLFF
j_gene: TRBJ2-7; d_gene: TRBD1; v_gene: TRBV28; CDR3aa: CAIEPRGHSYEQYF
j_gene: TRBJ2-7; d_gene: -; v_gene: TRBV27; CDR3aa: CASSPRQESSYEQYF
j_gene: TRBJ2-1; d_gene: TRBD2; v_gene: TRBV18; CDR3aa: CASSPTSGYNEQFF
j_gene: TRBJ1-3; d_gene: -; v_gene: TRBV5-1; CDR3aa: CASSPGGSFPSGNTIYF
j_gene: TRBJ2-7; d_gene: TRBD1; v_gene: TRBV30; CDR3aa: CAWSVTGGDYEQYF
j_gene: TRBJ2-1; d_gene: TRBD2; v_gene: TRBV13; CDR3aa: CASGWVAGVNNEQFF
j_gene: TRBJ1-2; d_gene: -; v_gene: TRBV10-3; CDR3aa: CAILGSGIYGYTF
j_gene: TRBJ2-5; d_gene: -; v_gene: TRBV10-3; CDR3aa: CAIRPAVQETQYF